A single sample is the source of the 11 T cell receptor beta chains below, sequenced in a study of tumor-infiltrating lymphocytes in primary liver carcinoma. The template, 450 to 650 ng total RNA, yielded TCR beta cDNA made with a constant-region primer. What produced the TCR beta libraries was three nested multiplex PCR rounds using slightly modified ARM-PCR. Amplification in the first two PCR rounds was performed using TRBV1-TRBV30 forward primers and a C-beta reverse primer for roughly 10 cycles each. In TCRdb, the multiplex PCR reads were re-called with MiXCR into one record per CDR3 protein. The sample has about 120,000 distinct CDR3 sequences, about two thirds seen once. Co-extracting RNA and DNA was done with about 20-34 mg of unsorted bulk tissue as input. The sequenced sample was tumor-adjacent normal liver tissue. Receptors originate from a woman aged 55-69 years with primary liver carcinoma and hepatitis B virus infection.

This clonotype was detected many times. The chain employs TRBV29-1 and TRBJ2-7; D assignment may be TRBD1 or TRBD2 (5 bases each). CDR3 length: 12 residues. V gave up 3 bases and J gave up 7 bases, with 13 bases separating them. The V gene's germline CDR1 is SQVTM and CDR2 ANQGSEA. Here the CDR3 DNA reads TGCAGCGTTGATGCGCCGGGGCCTGAGCAGTACTTC. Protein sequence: CSVDAPGPEQYF.

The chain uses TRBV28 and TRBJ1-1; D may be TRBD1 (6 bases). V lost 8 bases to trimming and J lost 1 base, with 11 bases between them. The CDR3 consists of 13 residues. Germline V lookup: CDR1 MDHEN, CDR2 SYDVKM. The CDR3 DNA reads TGTGCCAGCGTGGGGGGCTCGAACACTGAAGCTTTCTTT. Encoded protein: CASVGGSNTEAFF.

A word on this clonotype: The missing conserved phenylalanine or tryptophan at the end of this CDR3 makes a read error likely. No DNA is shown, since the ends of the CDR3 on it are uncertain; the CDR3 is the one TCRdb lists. The CDR3 loop reads CASGTSDSPVETQCL. This chain connects TRBV12-5 to TRBJ2-5; the table's D call, TRBD1, was not checked against the DNA. The CDR3 has 15 residues if both end residues are counted. Germline values: CDR1 LGHNT, CDR2 FRNRAP.

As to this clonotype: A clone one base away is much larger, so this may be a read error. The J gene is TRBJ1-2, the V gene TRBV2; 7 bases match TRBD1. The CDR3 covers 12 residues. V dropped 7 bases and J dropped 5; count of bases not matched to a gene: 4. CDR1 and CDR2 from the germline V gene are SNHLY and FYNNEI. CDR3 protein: CASTTGVYGYTF. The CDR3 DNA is TGTGCCAGCACAACAGGGGTGTATGGCTACACCTTC.

The CDR3 nucleotides are TGCGCCAGCAGCTTGGGGACAACACCCTCCGCGGCGACAGATACGCAGTATTTT. It specifies CASSLGTTPSAATDTQYF. The chain has TRBV5-1 and TRBJ2-3; possibly TRBD1 for D (5 bases). CDR3 length: 18 amino acids. Trimming removed 0 bases from V and 3 bases from J, with 20 bases in between. Germline loops: CDR1 SGHRS, CDR2 YFSETQ.

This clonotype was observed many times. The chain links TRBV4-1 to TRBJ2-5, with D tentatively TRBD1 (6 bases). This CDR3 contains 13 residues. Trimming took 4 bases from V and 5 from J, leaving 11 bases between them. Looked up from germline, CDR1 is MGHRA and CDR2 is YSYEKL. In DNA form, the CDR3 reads TGCGCCAGCAGCCCTGACAGGTTCGAGACCCAGTACTTC. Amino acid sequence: CASSPDRFETQYF.

The CDR3 region is CSLGQTSDGSLTDTQYF. The CDR3 nucleotides read TGCAGCCTTGGGCAAACCTCGGACGGAAGCCTTACAGATACGCAGTATTTT. V gene TRBV29-1 combines with J gene TRBJ2-3; D call uncertain. The CDR3 totals 17 residues. The V gene's germline CDR1 is SQVTM and CDR2 ANQGSEA. Deletions cut 8 bases from V and 3 bases from J, with 27 bases between.

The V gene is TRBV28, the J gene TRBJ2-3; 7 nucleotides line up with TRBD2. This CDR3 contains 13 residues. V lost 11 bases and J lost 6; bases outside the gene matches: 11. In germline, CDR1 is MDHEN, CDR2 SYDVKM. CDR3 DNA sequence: TGTGCCTCTGAATTGGCGGGAGTGGATACGCAGTATTTT. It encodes CASELAGVDTQYF.

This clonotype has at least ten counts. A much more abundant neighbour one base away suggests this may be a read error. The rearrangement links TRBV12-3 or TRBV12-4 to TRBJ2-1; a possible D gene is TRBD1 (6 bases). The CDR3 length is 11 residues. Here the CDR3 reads CANSIGTEQFF. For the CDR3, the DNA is TGTGCCAACAGTATAGGGACAGAGCAGTTCTTC.

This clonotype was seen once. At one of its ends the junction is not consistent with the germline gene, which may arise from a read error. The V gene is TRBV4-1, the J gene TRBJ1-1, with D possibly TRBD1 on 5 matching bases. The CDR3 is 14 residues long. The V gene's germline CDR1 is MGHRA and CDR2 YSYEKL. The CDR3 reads CVSSHPGGGTEAFF. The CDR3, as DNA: TGCGTCAGCAGCCATCCTGGGGGAGGCACTGAAGCTTTCTTT.

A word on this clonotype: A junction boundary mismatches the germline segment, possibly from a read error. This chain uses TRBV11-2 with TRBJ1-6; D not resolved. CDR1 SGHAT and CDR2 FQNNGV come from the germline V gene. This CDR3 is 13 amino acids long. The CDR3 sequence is CANSLEPGSSLHF. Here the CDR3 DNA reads TGTGCCAACAGTTTAGAGCCGGGTTCATCCCTCCACTTT.